These 31 T cell receptor beta chains originate from one sample sequenced in a study of T-cell memory formation after mild COVID-19. In TCRdb, the 5' RACE reads were re-called with MiXCR into one record per CDR3 protein. This sample carries roughly 550,000 distinct CDR3 sequences, roughly 22% of them seen once, and the ten largest clones take roughly an eighth. Sequenced input: PBMCs or a T cell subset sorted from them (not recorded which). These receptors all come from an adult woman who had mild COVID-19 (a few samples of this study predate the infection). Cell type and time point are not known.

The J gene is TRBJ1-1, the V gene TRBV6-2 or TRBV6-3; a weak D match, TRBD1 (6 bases). The germline V gene encodes CDR1 MNHEY and CDR2 SVGEGT. There are 11 residues in the CDR3. V gave up 6 bases and J gave up 10 bases, with 12 bases separating them. CDR3: CASRNRVGAFF. CDR3 sequence (DNA): TGTGCCAGCAGAAACAGGGTAGGAGCTTTCTTT.

In regard to this clonotype: Because the CDR3's place on the DNA is in doubt, the DNA is left out and the CDR3 is given as listed by TCRdb. V gene TRBV24-1 combines with J gene TRBJ2-5; TRBD1 is the table's D call, not checked against the DNA. 15 amino acids form the CDR3, both terminal residues included. Germline lookup yields CDR1 KGHDR and CDR2 SFDVKD. The CDR3 sequence: CATSSSGVLQETQYF.

In its sample, this clonotype was seen many times. The chain is built from TRBV7-9 and TRBJ2-7, with 9 positions matching TRBD2. The CDR3 length is 14 residues. The V gene end was trimmed by 3 bases and the J gene end by 4 bases; junction bases not matched to a gene: 4. CDR1 and CDR2 from the germline V gene are SEHNR and FQNEAQ (reference sequence). CDR3 protein: CASSFAGGGYEQYF. CDR3 DNA: TGTGCCAGCAGCTTTGCGGGAGGGGGATACGAGCAGTACTTC.

The V gene is TRBV19, the J gene TRBJ2-1; D gene ambiguous. Germline-derived CDR1 and CDR2 are LNHDA and SQIVND (reference sequence). Trimming took 10 bases from V and 5 from J, leaving 15 bases between them. This CDR3 comprises 13 residues. The CDR3 spells CATIGPRHNEQFF. CDR3 DNA sequence: TGTGCCACCATCGGGCCTCGGCACAATGAGCAGTTCTTC.

This clonotype was counted a few times. V is TRBV6-5 and J is TRBJ2-3; a weak D match, TRBD1 (5 bases). Germline-derived CDR1 and CDR2 are MNHEY and SVGAGI. The CDR3 runs 13 residues. V was clipped by 5 bases and J by 4 bases, with 10 bases between them. The CDR3 here is CASSGVGPDTQYF. The CDR3 DNA is TGTGCCAGCAGTGGCGTGGGGCCAGATACGCAGTATTTT.

This clonotype came up a few times. The J gene is TRBJ2-1, the V gene TRBV20-1, with no clear D. Trimming took 0 bases from V and 8 from J, leaving 20 bases between them. The CDR3 totals 16 residues. Looked up from germline, CDR1 is DFQATT and CDR2 is SNEGSKA (reference sequence). The CDR3 spells CSARDRLGLFSDEQFF. CDR3 nucleotides: TGCAGTGCTAGAGATCGCTTAGGTTTATTCTCGGATGAGCAGTTCTTC.

CDR3 DNA: TGCAGTGGCATCGCAGGGTCCTACGAGCAGTACTTC. Amino acid sequence: CSGIAGSYEQYF. The V call is TRBV20-1, the J call TRBJ2-7; a weak D match, TRBD1 (5 bases). V was shortened by 7 bases and J by 1 base, with 11 bases between the two germline ends. This CDR3 comprises 12 residues. Germline CDR1 reads DFQATT; CDR2 reads SNEGSKA (reference sequence).

The chain has TRBV9 and TRBJ1-5; 11 bases are shared with TRBD1. CDR1 is SGDLS and CDR2 is YYNGEE in the germline V gene. The trim removed 2 bases at V and 6 bases at J, leaving 4 bases unmatched. CDR3 length: 15 amino acids. The CDR3 DNA is TGTGCCAGCAGCGTCGGACAGGGGGCAGGTCAGCCCCAGCATTTT. Translation: CASSVGQGAGQPQHF.

The CDR3 bases are TGCGCCAGCAGCCAGAGACAGGGAGTACACGAGCAGTACTTC. Protein product: CASSQRQGVHEQYF. The chain employs TRBV4-1 and TRBJ2-7, with 7 bases matching TRBD1. In germline, CDR1 is MGHRA, CDR2 YSYEKL. V dropped 3 bases and J dropped 5; count of bases not matched to a gene: 7. The CDR3 covers 14 residues.

The rearrangement uses TRBV20-1 and TRBJ2-1, with 9 bases identical to TRBD2. The germline gives CDR1 DFQATT, CDR2 SNEGSKA (reference sequence). The V gene end was trimmed by 4 bases and the J gene end by 6 bases; junction bases not matched to a gene: 16. The CDR3 runs to 17 residues. Written as DNA, the CDR3 is TGCAGTGCTAAGGAGCGGGGGGTCTCTTATTTTGCCAATGAGCAGTTCTTC. Protein product: CSAKERGVSYFANEQFF.

The V gene is TRBV12-3 or TRBV12-4, the J gene TRBJ2-5; the D gene is possibly TRBD2 (6 bases). There are 15 residues in the CDR3. Trimming cost V 6 bases and J 3 bases, with 17 bases left between them. The CDR3 region has the DNA TGTGCCAGCAGCCCGGTCCTCCGGGAGAAAGAGACCCAGTACTTC. This sequence encodes CASSPVLREKETQYF.

The genes are TRBV29-1 and TRBJ2-3; D unclear. Germline loops: CDR1 SQVTM, CDR2 ANQGSEA. The CDR3 runs 12 residues. The V gene lost 7 bases and the J gene lost 2 bases, with 10 bases spanning the gap. The DNA for the CDR3 is TGCAGCGGCCGGACCTTCACAGATACGCAGTATTTT. Translating it yields CSGRTFTDTQYF.

The J gene is TRBJ1-2, the V gene TRBV14; TRBD1 might be the D (6 bases). With 4 bases removed from V and 3 bases from J, the gap between germline ends came to 21 bases. There are 17 residues in the CDR3. The germline V gene encodes CDR1 SGHDN and CDR2 FVKESK. CDR3 sequence: CASSPSGGLRGDYGYTF. The DNA for the CDR3 is TGTGCCAGCAGCCCCTCGGGGGGGCTTCGAGGAGACTATGGCTACACCTTC.

The chain joins TRBV4-2 to TRBJ2-3; 10 positions match TRBD2. This CDR3 region has 18 residues. CDR1 and CDR2 (germline): LGHNA, YNFKEQ. V was clipped by 3 bases and J by 1 base; unmatched bases: 10. The CDR3 sequence is CASSQAYTGTSGTDTQYF. The CDR3 DNA reads as TGTGCCAGCAGCCAGGCTTACACCGGGACTAGCGGCACAGATACGCAGTATTTT.

This clonotype appeared a few times. The chain has TRBV4-3 and TRBJ2-1, with D uncertain. Trimming left V 0 bases short and J 2 bases short, with 14 bases between. CDR3 length equals 17 residues. From germline, CDR1 is LGHNA and CDR2 YSLEER. In nucleotides, the CDR3 is TGCGCCAGCAGCCAAGAAGGTTCGGCACCTACCTACAATGAGCAGTTCTTC. Amino acid sequence: CASSQEGSAPTYNEQFF.

The sample holds a few counts of this clonotype. The chain joins TRBV11-3 to TRBJ2-5, with TRBD2 identical over 7 bases. Losses at the gene ends were 5 bases for V and 4 bases for J; bases not matched to a gene: 10. The CDR3 sequence is 15 residues long. CDR1 is SGHNT, CDR2 YENEEA, per germline. For the CDR3, the DNA is TGTGCCAGCAGCACCCAGACTAGCCCCCTAGAGACCCAGTACTTC. It translates to CASSTQTSPLETQYF. Based on the CDR3 plus reference TRBV11-3 and TRBJ2-5, the full variable domain is EAGVVQSPRYKIIEKKQPVAFWCNPISGHNTLYWYLQNLGQGPELLIRYENEEAVDDSQLPKDRFSAERLKGVDSTLKIQPAELGDSAVYLCASSTQTSPLETQYFGPGTRLLVL.

The sample holds a few counts of this clonotype. No DNA is shown, since the ends of the CDR3 on it are uncertain; the CDR3 is the one TCRdb lists. This chain uses TRBV12-1 with TRBJ2-4. TRBV12-1 is a known pseudogene. The CDR3 is 16 residues long, ends included. The CDR3 region is CASSFAAGSGKNIQYF.

The chain carries TRBV5-1 and TRBJ2-3; weak D call: TRBD2 (5 bases). Germline-derived CDR1 and CDR2 are SGHRS and YFSETQ. V dropped 2 bases and J dropped 2 bases, with 6 bases sitting between them. CDR3 length: 13 residues. CDR3: CASSFDYTDTQYF. CDR3 nucleotide sequence: TGCGCCAGCAGCTTCGACTACACAGATACGCAGTATTTT.

The V and J genes are TRBV6-2 or TRBV6-3 and TRBJ2-7, with D unresolved. V lost 1 base and J lost 3, with 7 bases in between. Germline CDR1 and CDR2: MNHEY and SVGEGT. The CDR3 has 13 amino acids. Written as DNA, the CDR3 is TGTGCCAGCAGTTACTTCGACGGCTACGAGCAGTACTTC. This codes for CASSYFDGYEQYF.

V usage is TRBV7-6 and J usage is TRBJ1-6; no clear D. The germline V gene encodes CDR1 SGHVS and CDR2 FNYEAQ. The V and J ends lost 5 bases and 4 bases respectively, with 12 bases between them. The CDR3 has 15 amino acids. DNA of the CDR3: TGTGCCAGCAGCCTGAGACGGACTTATAATTCACCCCTCCACTTT. Its translation is CASSLRRTYNSPLHF.

The chain recombines TRBV4-3 with TRBJ1-1; D gene unclear. Trimming cost V 1 base and J 4 bases, with 13 bases left between them. CDR1 and CDR2 from the germline V gene are LGHNA and YSLEER. CDR3 length: 15 residues. CDR3: CASSQAPGKVTEAFF. CDR3 sequence (DNA): TGCGCCAGCAGCCAAGCACCAGGAAAGGTCACTGAAGCTTTCTTT.

The chain is built from TRBV12-3 or TRBV12-4 and TRBJ2-3; D gene uncertain. V lost 2 bases to trimming and J lost 6 bases, with 12 bases between them. The length of the CDR3 is 14 residues. Here the CDR3 reads CASSLQVPPDTQYF. CDR3 nucleotide sequence: TGTGCCAGCAGTTTACAAGTCCCTCCCGATACGCAGTATTTT.

The chain has TRBV19 and TRBJ1-1; 12 nucleotides match TRBD1. The V segment lost 4 bases and the J segment 4 bases; nucleotides outside the gene matches: 7. In germline, CDR1 is LNHDA, CDR2 SQIVND (reference sequence). The CDR3 runs to 16 residues. CDR3 residues: CASSTGTGGWSTEAFF. Here the CDR3 DNA reads TGTGCCAGTAGTACCGGGACAGGGGGCTGGAGCACTGAAGCTTTCTTT. Full variable domain (remainder filled in from reference TRBV19 and TRBJ1-1): DGGITQSPKYLFRKEGQNVTLSCEQNLNHDAMYWYRQDPGQGLRLIYYSQIVNDFQKGDIAEGYSVSREKKESFPLTVTSAQKNPTAFYLCASSTGTGGWSTEAFFGQGTRLTVV.

The genes are TRBV4-1 and TRBJ2-1, with 10 bases identical to TRBD1. CDR1 and CDR2 from the germline V gene are MGHRA and YSYEKL. CDR3 length: 14 amino acids. Unmatched junction bases numbered 5, after V lost 4 bases and J lost 8 bases. CDR3: CASSRQGAWDEQFF. The CDR3 DNA reads as TGCGCCAGCAGCCGACAGGGGGCGTGGGATGAGCAGTTCTTC.

This clonotype was seen only a few times. CDR3 in DNA: TGTGCCAGCAGTCCGACGGATTACAGCTGGGGCAATGAGCAGTTCTTC. Translation: CASSPTDYSWGNEQFF. J is TRBJ2-1 and V is TRBV12-3 or TRBV12-4; D is ambiguous. Deletions cut 5 bases from V and 6 bases from J, with 20 bases between. The CDR3 extends over 16 amino acids.

The sample holds many counts of this clonotype. V is TRBV7-2 and J is TRBJ2-1; D perhaps matches TRBD2 (6 bases). Germline lookup yields CDR1 SGHTA and CDR2 FQGNSA. CDR3 size: 17 residues. Trimming removed 4 bases at V and 4 bases at J, with 20 bases between. The CDR3 is CASSSTRSGGRYNEQFF. In DNA, the CDR3 is TGTGCCAGCAGCTCCACTCGGTCTGGAGGGAGGTACAATGAGCAGTTCTTC.

There are a few counts of this clonotype. CDR3 nucleotides: TGCGCCAGCAGCCAAGATCTTGTGACTCCGAGCTCTGGAAACACCATATATTTT. Its protein is CASSQDLVTPSSGNTIYF. This sequence joins TRBV4-3 and TRBJ1-3; no reliable D call. V shed 0 bases and J shed 0 bases, with 15 bases lying between them. Germline lookup yields CDR1 LGHNA and CDR2 YSLEER. The CDR3 is made up of 18 amino acids.

The CDR3 reads CASGTGGTYEQYF. CDR3 DNA sequence: TGTGCCAGCGGGACAGGGGGAACCTACGAGCAGTACTTC. The chain couples TRBV6-1 to TRBJ2-7; 11 positions agree with TRBD1. Trimming removed 8 bases from V and 2 bases from J; junction bases left unmatched: 2. This CDR3 has 13 amino acids. Germline loops: CDR1 MNHNS, CDR2 SASEGT.

This clonotype was found a few times. This rearrangement joins TRBV11-2 to TRBJ1-6; 7 bases are shared with TRBD1. V gave up 7 bases and J gave up 7 bases; unmatched junction bases: 7. Looked up from germline, CDR1 is SGHAT and CDR2 is FQNNGV. The CDR3 consists of 14 residues. The CDR3, as DNA: TGTGCCAGCACCCGAGACAGGGCCAATTCACCCCTCCACTTT. Amino acids: CASTRDRANSPLHF.

This clonotype was recorded a few times. A much larger clone sits a single nucleotide away, making a read error possible. V gene TRBV7-9 combines with J gene TRBJ2-7; no clear D gene. CDR3 length: 11 residues. Germline V gene lookup returns CDR1 SEHNR and CDR2 FQNEAQ (reference sequence). V lost 1 base and J lost 5, with 3 bases in between. The CDR3 coding sequence is TGTGCCAGCAGCTTAGAGCACGAGCAGTACTTC. This encodes CASSLEHEQYF.

The V and J genes are TRBV3-1 and TRBJ2-5; 14 bases map to TRBD2. The V and J ends lost 3 bases and 5 bases, in that order; junction bases with no gene match: 2. Germline CDR1 and CDR2: LGHDT and YNNKEL (reference sequence). The CDR3 runs 15 residues. CDR3 amino acids: CASSQTSGGAETQYF. For the CDR3, the DNA is TGTGCCAGCAGCCAGACTAGCGGGGGGGCGGAGACCCAGTACTTC.